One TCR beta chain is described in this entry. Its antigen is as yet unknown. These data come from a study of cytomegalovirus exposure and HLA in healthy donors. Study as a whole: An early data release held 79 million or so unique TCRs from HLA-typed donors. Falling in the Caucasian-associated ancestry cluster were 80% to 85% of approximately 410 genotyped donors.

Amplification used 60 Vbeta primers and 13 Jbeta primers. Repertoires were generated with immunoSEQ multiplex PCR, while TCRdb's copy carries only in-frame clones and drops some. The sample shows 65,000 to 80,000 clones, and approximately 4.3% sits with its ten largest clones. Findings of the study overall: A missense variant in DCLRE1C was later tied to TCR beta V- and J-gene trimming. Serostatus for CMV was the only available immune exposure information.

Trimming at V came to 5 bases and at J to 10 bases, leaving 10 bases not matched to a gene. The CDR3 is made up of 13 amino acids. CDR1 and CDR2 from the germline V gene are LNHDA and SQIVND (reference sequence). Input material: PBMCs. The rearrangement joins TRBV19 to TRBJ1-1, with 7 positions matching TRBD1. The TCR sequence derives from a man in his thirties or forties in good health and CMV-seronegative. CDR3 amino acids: CASSPQTGTVAFF. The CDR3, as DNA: TGTGCCAGTAGTCCCCAGACAGGGACGGTAGCTTTCTTT.